Sequencing of this T cell receptor beta chain was carried out in a study of blood T cells in healthy people across ages. Findings and caveats of the study: A greater number of naive CD4+ cells and higher diversity distinguished long-lived donors from aged donors. Using unsorted PBMCs precluded a conclusive naive versus antigen-experienced comparison.

Combining a sample-barcoded 5' primer with a J-beta primer mix, a second PCR ran for roughly 7 to 11 cycles. TCRdb used MiXCR to reprocess the 5' RACE reads, holding one entry per CDR3 protein. There are over 950,000 distinct CDR3 sequences in the sample; about two fifths occur only once, and approximately 14% lies in the top ten. V shed 0 bases and J 4 bases; nucleotides not matched to a gene: 6. Per the germline V gene, CDR1 is LGHNA and CDR2 is YNFKEQ. This CDR3 spans 16 amino acids. Caucasian, healthy and from Russia, the donors were aged between about 6 and 90. Isolated PBMCs totaled at least 7 million in each sample. A word on this clonotype: Its antigen remains unidentified.

The TCR sequence derives from a man aged 18 to 30 in good health. The sequencing input was blood. The V and J genes are TRBV4-2 and TRBJ1-5, with 7 bases aligning to TRBD1. The CDR3 loop is CASSQDATGLNQPQHF. CDR3 DNA sequence: TGTGCCAGCAGCCAAGACGCGACAGGGCTAAATCAGCCCCAGCATTTT.